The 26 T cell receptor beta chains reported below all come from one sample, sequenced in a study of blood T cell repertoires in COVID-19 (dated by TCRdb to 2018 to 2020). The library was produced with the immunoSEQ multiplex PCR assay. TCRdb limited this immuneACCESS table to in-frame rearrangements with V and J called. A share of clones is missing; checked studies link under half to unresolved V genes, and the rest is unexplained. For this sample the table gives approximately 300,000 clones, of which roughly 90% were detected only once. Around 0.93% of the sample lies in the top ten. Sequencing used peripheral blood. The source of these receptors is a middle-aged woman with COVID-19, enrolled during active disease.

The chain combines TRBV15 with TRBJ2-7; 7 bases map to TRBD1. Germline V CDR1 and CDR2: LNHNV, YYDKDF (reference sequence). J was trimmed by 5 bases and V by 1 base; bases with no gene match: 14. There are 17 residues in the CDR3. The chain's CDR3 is CATSRGGTGDRRDEQYF. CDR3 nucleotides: TGTGCCACCAGCAGAGGGGGAACAGGGGACCGTCGGGACGAGCAGTACTTC.

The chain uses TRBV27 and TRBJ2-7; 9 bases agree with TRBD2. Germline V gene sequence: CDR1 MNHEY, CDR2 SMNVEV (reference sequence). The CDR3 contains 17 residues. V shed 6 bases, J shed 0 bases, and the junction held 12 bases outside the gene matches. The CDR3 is CASSAYPVAGVSYEQYF. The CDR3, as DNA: TGTGCCAGCAGCGCTTACCCCGTAGCGGGAGTCTCCTACGAGCAGTACTTC.

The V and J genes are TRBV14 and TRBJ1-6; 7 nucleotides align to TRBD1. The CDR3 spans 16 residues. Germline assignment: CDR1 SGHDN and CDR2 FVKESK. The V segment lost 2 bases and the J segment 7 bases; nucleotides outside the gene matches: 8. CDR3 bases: TGTGCCAGCAGCCAACGTGGGACAGCCAGAAATTCACCCCTCCACTTT. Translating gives CASSQRGTARNSPLHF.

CDR3 DNA sequence: TGTGCCAGCAGGAAGAGGGTAGGTATCGCTGCCGCTGGCTACACCTTC. Translated, it gives CASRKRVGIAAAGYTF. The V and J genes are TRBV5-6 and TRBJ1-2; no firm D call. The CDR3 loop spans 16 amino acids. The germline V gene encodes CDR1 SGHDT and CDR2 YYEEEE. V lost 5 bases and J 7 bases, leaving 24 bases between the germline ends.

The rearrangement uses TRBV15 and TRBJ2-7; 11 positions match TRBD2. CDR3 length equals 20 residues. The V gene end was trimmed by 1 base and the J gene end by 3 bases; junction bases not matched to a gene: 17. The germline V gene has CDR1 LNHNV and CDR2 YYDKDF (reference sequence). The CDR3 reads CATSRARQGLADWMNYEQYF. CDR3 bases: TGTGCCACCAGCAGAGCCCGACAGGGACTAGCGGATTGGATGAACTACGAGCAGTACTTC.

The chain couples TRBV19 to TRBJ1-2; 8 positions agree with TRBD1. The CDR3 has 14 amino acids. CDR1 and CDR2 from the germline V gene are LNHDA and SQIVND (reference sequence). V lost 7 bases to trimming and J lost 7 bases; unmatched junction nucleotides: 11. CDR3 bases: TGTGCCAGTAATCCCGGGACAGGAAGGTCTGGCTACACCTTC. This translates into CASNPGTGRSGYTF.

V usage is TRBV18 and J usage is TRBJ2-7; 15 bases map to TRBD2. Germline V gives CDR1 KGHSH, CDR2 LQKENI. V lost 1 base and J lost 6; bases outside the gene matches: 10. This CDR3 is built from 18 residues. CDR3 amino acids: CASSPLGTSGGTLVEQYF. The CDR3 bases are TGTGCCAGCTCACCACTTGGGACTAGCGGGGGGACCCTAGTCGAGCAGTACTTC.

The CDR3 nucleotides are TGTGCCAGCAGCCAAATCAGGGGGACCCAGTACTTC. Translated, it gives CASSQIRGTQYF. The chain joins TRBV14 to TRBJ2-5; D is perhaps TRBD1 (6 bases). This CDR3 spans 12 amino acids. V lost 2 bases and J lost 7, with 8 bases in between. The germline V gene has CDR1 SGHDN and CDR2 FVKESK.

Written as DNA, the CDR3 is TGTGCCTGGAGCCCCTCTAGCGTTGCCTACGAGCAGTACTTC. This translates into CAWSPSSVAYEQYF. This rearrangement joins TRBV30 to TRBJ2-7; D is possibly TRBD2 (6 bases). This CDR3 is 14 amino acids long. Germline CDR1 is GTSNPN and CDR2 is SVGIG (reference sequence). Trimming stripped 3 bases from V and 2 bases from J, with 14 bases between.

For the CDR3, the DNA is TGTGCCAGCAGTGAAGCGGTGGGACGACTAGGCAATTCACCCCTCCACTTT. Translation gives CASSEAVGRLGNSPLHF. The chain employs TRBV6-1 and TRBJ1-6; perhaps TRBD1 as D (5 bases). V was shortened by 0 bases and J by 7 bases, with 16 bases between the two germline ends. Germline values: CDR1 MNHNS, CDR2 SASEGT. This CDR3 has 17 amino acids.

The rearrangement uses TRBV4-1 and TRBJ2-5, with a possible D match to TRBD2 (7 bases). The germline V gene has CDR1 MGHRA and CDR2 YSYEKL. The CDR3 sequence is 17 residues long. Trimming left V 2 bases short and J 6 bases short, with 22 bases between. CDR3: CASSQPPRTGGLQTQYF. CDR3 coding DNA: TGCGCCAGCAGCCAACCCCCGCGGACGGGGGGCCTACAGACCCAGTACTTC.

The CDR3 bases are TGTGCCAGCAGCTTAGGTTTCTCTAGCGGGGGGGAAAATGAGCAGTTCTTC. This encodes CASSLGFSSGGENEQFF. This rearrangement joins TRBV7-9 to TRBJ2-1, with TRBD2 identical over 12 bases. Germline CDR1 SEHNR, CDR2 FQNEAQ (reference sequence). J gave up 7 bases and V 1 base, and 8 bases lay outside the gene matches. The CDR3 runs 17 residues.

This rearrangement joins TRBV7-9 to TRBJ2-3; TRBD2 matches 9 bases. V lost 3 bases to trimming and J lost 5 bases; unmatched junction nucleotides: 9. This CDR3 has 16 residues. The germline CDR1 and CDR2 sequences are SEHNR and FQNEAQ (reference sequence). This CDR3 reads CASSFDGGGAGDTQYF. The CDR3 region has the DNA TGTGCCAGCAGCTTCGACGGCGGGGGGGCAGGAGATACGCAGTATTTT.

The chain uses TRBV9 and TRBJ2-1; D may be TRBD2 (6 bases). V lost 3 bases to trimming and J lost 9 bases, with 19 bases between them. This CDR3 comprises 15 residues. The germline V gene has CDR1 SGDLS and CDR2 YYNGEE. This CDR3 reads CASSAGGARSSEQFF. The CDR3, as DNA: TGTGCCAGCAGCGCCGGGGGAGCCCGAAGCAGTGAGCAGTTCTTC.

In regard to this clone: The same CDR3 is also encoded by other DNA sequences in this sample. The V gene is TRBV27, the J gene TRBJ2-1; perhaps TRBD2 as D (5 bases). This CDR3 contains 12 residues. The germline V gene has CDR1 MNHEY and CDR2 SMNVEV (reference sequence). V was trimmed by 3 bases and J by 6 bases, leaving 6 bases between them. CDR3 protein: CASSFGGNEQFF. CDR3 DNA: TGTGCCAGCAGTTTCGGAGGCAATGAGCAGTTCTTC.

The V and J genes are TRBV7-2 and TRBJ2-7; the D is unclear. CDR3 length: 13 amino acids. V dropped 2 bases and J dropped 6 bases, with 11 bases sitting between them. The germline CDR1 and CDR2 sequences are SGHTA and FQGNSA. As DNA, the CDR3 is TGTGCCAGCAGCTTACTCGTTTTAGCCGAGCAGTACTTC. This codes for CASSLLVLAEQYF.

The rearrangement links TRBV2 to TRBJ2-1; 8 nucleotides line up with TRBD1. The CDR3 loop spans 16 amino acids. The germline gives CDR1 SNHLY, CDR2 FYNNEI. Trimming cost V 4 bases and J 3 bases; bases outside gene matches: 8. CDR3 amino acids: CASSGVRGLDYNEQFF. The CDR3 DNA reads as TGTGCCAGCAGTGGAGTCAGGGGGCTTGACTACAATGAGCAGTTCTTC.

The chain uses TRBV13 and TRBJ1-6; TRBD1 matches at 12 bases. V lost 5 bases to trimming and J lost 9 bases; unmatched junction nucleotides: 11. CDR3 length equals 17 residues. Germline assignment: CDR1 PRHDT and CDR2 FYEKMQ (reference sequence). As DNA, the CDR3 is TGTGCCAGCAGCGACATAGGGACAGGGGGCTTCGGTTCACCCCTCCACTTT. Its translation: CASSDIGTGGFGSPLHF.

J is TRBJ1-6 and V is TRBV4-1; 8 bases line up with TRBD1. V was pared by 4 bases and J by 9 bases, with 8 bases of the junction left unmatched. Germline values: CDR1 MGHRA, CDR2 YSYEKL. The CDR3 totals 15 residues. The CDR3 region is CASSLQTGEVSPLHF. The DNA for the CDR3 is TGCGCCAGCAGCCTGCAGACAGGGGAAGTTTCACCCCTCCACTTT.

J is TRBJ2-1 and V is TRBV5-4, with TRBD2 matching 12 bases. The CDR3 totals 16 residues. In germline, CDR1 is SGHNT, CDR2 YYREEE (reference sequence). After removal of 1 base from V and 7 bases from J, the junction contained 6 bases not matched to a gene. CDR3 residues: CASSLRTSGTGNEQFF. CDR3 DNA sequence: TGTGCCAGCAGCTTGAGGACTAGCGGGACGGGGAATGAGCAGTTCTTC. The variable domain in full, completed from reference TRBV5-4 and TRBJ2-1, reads ETGVTQSPTHLIKTRGQQVTLRCSSQSGHNTVSWYQQALGQGPQFIFQYYREEENGRGNFPPRFSGLQFPNYSSELNVNALELDDSALYLCASSLRTSGTGNEQFFGPGTRLTVL.

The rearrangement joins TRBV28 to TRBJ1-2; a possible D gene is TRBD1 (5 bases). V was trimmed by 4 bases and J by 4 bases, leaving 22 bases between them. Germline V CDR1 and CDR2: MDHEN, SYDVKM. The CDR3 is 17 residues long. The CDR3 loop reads CASSWIFGPRTSYGYTF. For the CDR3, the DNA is TGTGCCAGCAGTTGGATCTTCGGGCCCCGGACAAGCTATGGCTACACCTTC.

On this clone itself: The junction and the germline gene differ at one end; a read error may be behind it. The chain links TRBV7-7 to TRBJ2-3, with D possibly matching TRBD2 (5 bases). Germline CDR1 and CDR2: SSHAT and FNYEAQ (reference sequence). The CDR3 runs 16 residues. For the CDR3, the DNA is TGTGCTAGCAGCTTAGGCCCTCCCGAGGGTTCAGATACGCAGTATTTT. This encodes CASSLGPPEGSDTQYF.

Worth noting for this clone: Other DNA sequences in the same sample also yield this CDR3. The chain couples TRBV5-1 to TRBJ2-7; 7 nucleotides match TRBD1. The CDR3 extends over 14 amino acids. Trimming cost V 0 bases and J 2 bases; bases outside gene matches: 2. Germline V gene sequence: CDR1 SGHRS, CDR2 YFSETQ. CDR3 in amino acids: CASSLVQGAYEQYF. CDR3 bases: TGCGCCAGCAGCTTGGTTCAGGGGGCCTACGAGCAGTACTTC.

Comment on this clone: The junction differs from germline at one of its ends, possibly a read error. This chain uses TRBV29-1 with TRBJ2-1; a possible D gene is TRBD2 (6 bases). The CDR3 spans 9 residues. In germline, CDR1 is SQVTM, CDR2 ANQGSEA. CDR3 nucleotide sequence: TGCAGCGTGGGGACTCTTGGGGTCTTC. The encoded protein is CSVGTLGVF.

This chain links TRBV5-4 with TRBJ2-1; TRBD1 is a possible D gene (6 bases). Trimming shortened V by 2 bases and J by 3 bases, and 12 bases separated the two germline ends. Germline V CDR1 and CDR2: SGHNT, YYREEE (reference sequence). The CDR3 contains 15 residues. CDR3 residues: CASSLAGAHYNEQFF. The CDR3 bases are TGTGCCAGCAGCTTAGCAGGGGCCCACTACAATGAGCAGTTCTTC. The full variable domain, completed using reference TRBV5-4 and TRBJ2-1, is ETGVTQSPTHLIKTRGQQVTLRCSSQSGHNTVSWYQQALGQGPQFIFQYYREEENGRGNFPPRFSGLQFPNYSSELNVNALELDDSALYLCASSLAGAHYNEQFFGPGTRLTVL.

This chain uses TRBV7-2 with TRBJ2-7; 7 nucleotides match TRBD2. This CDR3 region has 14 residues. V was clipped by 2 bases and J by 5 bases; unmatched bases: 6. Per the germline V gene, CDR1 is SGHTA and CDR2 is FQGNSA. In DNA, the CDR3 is TGTGCCAGCAGCTTAATGGGAGGGCTGCACGAGCAGTACTTC. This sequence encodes CASSLMGGLHEQYF.